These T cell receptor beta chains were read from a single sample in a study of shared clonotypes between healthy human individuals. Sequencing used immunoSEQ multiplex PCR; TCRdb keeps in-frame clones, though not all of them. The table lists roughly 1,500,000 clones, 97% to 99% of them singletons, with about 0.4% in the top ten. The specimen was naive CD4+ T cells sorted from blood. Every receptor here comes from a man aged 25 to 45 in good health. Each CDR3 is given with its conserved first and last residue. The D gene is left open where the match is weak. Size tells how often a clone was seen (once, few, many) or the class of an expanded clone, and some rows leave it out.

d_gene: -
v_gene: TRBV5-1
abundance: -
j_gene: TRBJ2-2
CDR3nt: TGCGCCAGCAGCTTGGTTGCTAGCGCTAACACCGGGGAGCTGTTTTTT
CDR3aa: CASSLVASANTGELFF

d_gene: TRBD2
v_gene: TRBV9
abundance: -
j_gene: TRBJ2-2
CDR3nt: TGTGCCAGCAGCTCCAACCCGGGACTAGCGGGGTCTTCGAACACCGGGGAGCTGTTTTTT
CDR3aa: CASSSNPGLAGSSNTGELFF

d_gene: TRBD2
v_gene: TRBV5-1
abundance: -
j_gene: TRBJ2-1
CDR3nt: TGCGCCAGCAGCTCCGGGACTAGCGGGAGGAGCTCCTACAATGAGCAGTTCTTC
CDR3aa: CASSSGTSGRSSYNEQFF

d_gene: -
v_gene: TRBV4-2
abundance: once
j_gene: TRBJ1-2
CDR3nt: TGTGCCAGCAGCCAAGATGCAGGGAACGACTATGGCTACACCTTC
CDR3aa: CASSQDAGNDYGYTF

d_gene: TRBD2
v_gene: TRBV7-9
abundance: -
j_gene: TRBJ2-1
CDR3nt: TGTGCCAGCAGCTTAGGGACTAGCGATGAGCAGTTCTTC
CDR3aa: CASSLGTSDEQFF

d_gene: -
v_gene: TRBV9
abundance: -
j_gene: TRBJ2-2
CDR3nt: TGTGCCAGCAGCGACCGGACACGAATCACCGGGGAGCTGTTTTTT
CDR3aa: CASSDRTRITGELFF

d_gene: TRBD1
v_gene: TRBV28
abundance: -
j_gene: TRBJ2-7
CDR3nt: TGTGCCAGCAGCCCGGACAGGATCTACGAGCAGTACTTC
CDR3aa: CASSPDRIYEQYF

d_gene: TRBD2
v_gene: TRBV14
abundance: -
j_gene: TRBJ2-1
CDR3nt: TGTGCCAGCAGCCAATACCCGACTAGCGGGAGCTCCTACAATGAGCAGTTCTTC
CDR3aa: CASSQYPTSGSSYNEQFF

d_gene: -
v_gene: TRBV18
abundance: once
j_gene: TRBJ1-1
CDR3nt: TGTGCCAGCTCACACGACAGGTTGGCTTTCAACACTGAAGCTTTCTTT
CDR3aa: CASSHDRLAFNTEAFF

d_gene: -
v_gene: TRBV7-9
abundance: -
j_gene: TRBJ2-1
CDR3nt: TGTGCCAGCAGCCAAAGGACAATCTACAATGAGCAGTTCTTC
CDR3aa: CASSQRTIYNEQFF

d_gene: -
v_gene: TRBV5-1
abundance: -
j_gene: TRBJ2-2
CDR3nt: TGCGCCAGCAGCTTGCATAGACAAAATAGCGGGGAGCTGTTTTTT
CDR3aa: CASSLHRQNSGELFF

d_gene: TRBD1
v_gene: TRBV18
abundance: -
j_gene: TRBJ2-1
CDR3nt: TGTGCCAGCTCACCACCCGGGACAGGGGGATTCGATGAGCAGTTCTTC
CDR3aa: CASSPPGTGGFDEQFF

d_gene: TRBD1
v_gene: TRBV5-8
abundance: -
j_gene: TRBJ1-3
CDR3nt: TGTGCCAGCAGCTTAGACAGGGCTGGAAACACCATATATTTT
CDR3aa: CASSLDRAGNTIYF

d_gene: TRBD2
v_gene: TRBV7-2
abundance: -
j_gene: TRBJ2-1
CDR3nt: TGTGCCAGCAGCCCCAGCGGGACCCACAATGAGCAGTTCTTC
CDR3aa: CASSPSGTHNEQFF

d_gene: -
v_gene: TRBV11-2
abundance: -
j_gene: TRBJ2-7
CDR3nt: TGTGCCAGCAGCTTATGGACTCGTAAATTCTACGAGCAGTACTTC
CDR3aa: CASSLWTRKFYEQYF

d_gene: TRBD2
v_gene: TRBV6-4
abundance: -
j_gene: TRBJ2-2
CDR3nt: TGTGCCAGCAGGGGACTATCGAACACCGGGGAGCTGTTTTTT
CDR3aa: CASRGLSNTGELFF

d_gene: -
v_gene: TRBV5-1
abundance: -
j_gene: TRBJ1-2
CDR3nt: TGCGCCAGCAGCTTGCAGAGCTCCTATGGCTACACCTTC
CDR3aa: CASSLQSSYGYTF

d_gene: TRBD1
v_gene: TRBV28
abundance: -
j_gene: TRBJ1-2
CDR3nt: TGTGCCAGCAGCCCGACAGGGGGGGGGACTAACTATGGCTACACCTTC
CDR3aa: CASSPTGGGTNYGYTF

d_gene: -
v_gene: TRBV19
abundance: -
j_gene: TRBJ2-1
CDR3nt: TGTGCCAGTAGTATTGGTGGTCGAAGGTACAATGAGCAGTTCTTC
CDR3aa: CASSIGGRRYNEQFF

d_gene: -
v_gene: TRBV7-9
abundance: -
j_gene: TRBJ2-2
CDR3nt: TGTGCCAGCAGCCCCCCCGACCGACTCCTCGGCGGGGAGCTGTTTTTT
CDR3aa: CASSPPDRLLGGELFF

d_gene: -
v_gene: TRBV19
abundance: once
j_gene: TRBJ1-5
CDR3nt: TGTGCCAGTAGTAAGGCAGGTCAGGTAGGAAATCAGCCCCAGCATTTT
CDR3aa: CASSKAGQVGNQPQHF

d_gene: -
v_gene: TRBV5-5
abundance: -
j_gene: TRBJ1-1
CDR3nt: TGTGCCAGCAGCTTGGTTGGTCAGAGGAACACTGAAGCTTTCTTT
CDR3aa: CASSLVGQRNTEAFF

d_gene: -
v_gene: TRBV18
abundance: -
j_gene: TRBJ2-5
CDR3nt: TGTGCCAGCTCACCTGGCAGAGGGGAGACCCAGTACTTC
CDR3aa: CASSPGRGETQYF

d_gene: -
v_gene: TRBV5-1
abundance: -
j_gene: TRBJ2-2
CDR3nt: TGCGCCAGCAGCGGGCAGGGGAACACCGGGGAGCTGTTTTTT
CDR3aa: CASSGQGNTGELFF

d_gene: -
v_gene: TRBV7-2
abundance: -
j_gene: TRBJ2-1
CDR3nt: TGTGCCAGCAGCTTAGTCACTAGCCCGCGGGATGAGCAGTTCTTC
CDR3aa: CASSLVTSPRDEQFF

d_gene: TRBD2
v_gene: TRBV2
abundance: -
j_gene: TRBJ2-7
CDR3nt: TGTGCCAGCAGTGACGGGAGGCCGACCTACGAGCAGTACTTC
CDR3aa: CASSDGRPTYEQYF

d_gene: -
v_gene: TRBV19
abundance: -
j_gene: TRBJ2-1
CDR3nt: TGTGCCAGTAGTATCTCCTTCTCCTACAATGAGCAGTTCTTC
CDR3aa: CASSISFSYNEQFF

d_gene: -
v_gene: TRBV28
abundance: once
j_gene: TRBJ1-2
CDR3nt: TGTGCCAGCAAAACATACGGGGGAGCATTGAGGGGATTGAATGGCTACACCTTC
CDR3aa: CASKTYGGALRGLNGYTF

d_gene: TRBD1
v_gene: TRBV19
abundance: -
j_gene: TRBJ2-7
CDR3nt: TGTGCCAGTAGTCCACCGACAGGGAGAGAGCAGTACTTC
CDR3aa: CASSPPTGREQYF

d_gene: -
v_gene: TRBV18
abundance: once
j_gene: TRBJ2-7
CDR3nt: TGTGCCAGCTCACCTCAAAGGACAGAATCCTACGAGCAGTACTTC
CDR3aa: CASSPQRTESYEQYF

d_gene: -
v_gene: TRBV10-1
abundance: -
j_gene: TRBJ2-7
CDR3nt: TGCGCCAGCAGTGAGTCACCCCGGGAATACGAGCAGTACTTC
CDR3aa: CASSESPREYEQYF

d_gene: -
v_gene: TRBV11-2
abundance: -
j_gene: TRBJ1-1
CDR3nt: TGTGCCAGCAGCTCCATCCACCATGGGGTGAACACTGAAGCTTTCTTT
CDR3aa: CASSSIHHGVNTEAFF

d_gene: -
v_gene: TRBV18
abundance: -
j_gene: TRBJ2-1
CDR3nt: TGTGCCAGCTCACTGGGGGCTCTCTACAATGAGCAGTTCTTC
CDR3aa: CASSLGALYNEQFF

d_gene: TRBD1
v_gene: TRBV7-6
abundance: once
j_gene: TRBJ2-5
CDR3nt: TGTGCCAGCAGCTTGAGGGGGCTCGAGACCCAGTACTTC
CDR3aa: CASSLRGLETQYF

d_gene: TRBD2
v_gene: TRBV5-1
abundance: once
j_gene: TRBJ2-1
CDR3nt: TGCGCCAGCAGCTTCGGACTAGCGGGAAGCTATGAGCAGTTCTTC
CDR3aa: CASSFGLAGSYEQFF

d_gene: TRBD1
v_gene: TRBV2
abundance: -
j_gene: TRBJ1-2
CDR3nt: TGTGCCAGCAGTGAAGTTTCCGGACAGGAAGGAGGTGGCTACACCTTC
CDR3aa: CASSEVSGQEGGGYTF

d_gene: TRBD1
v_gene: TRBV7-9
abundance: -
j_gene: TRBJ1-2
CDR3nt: TGTGCCAGCAAACAGGGGGAAGAGTATGGCTACACCTTC
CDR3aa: CASKQGEEYGYTF

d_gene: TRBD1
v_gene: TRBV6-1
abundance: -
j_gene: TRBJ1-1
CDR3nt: TGTGCCAGCAGTCTATTCCAGGGGGCTGAAGCTTTCTTT
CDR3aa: CASSLFQGAEAFF

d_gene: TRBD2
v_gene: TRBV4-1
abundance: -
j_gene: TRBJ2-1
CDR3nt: TGCGCCAGCAGCCAAGAGGCGGGAGTCAGAAATGAGCAGTTCTTC
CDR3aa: CASSQEAGVRNEQFF